Listed here are 32 T cell receptor beta chains from one sample, sequenced in a study of blood T cell repertoires in COVID-19. The data were produced by immunoSEQ multiplex PCR, yet TCRdb's version contains in-frame clones alone and is incomplete. Here the sample spans over 200,000 clones, 85% to 90% being singletons. Sequencing was performed on PBMCs or T cells enriched from blood (not recorded which). These receptors were obtained from a man younger than 35 who had recovered from COVID-19.

This chain joins TRBV5-8 and TRBJ2-3, with D maybe TRBD2 (5 bases). Per the germline V gene, CDR1 is SGHTS and CDR2 is YDEGEE. V lost 4 bases and J lost 6, with 21 bases in between. The CDR3 loop spans 16 amino acids. For the CDR3, the DNA is TGTGCCAGCAGCCCCCCGGCGGCAGGACTCCGGGATACGCAGTATTTT. It codes for CASSPPAAGLRDTQYF.

In its sample, this clone was seen once. This chain links TRBV6-5 with TRBJ2-7; 9 nucleotides line up with TRBD2. V lost 0 bases, J lost 7 bases, and 10 bases stayed unmatched. The V gene's germline CDR1 is MNHEY and CDR2 SVGAGI. The CDR3 totals 16 residues. CDR3 residues: CASSYSRVAGVWEQYF. CDR3 bases: TGTGCCAGCAGTTACTCGAGGGTAGCGGGGGTCTGGGAGCAGTACTTC.

The gene calls are TRBV19 and TRBJ1-2; 9 nucleotides agree with TRBD1. V trimming: 9 bases; J trimming: 3 bases; junction bases outside the gene matches: 5. Looked up from germline, CDR1 is LNHDA and CDR2 is SQIVND (reference sequence). The CDR3 contains 13 residues. CDR3 residues: CASGDREDYGYTF. CDR3 DNA: TGTGCCAGCGGGGACAGGGAAGACTATGGCTACACCTTC.

The CDR3 DNA sequence: TGTGCCAGCAGCTCGGGACTCGGGACTGAAGCTTTCTTT. As protein: CASSSGLGTEAFF. This chain uses TRBV14 with TRBJ1-1, with D perhaps matching TRBD1 (5 bases). This CDR3 comprises 13 residues. Trimming stripped 5 bases from V and 5 bases from J, with 12 bases between. Germline assignment: CDR1 SGHDN and CDR2 FVKESK.

The chain is built from TRBV2 and TRBJ1-6; weak D call: TRBD1 (6 bases). Trimming removed 6 bases at V and 2 bases at J, with 8 bases between. The CDR3 totals 14 residues. Germline assignment: CDR1 SNHLY and CDR2 FYNNEI. The CDR3 sequence is CASRGDTYNSPLHF. CDR3 bases: TGTGCCAGCAGGGGGGACACCTATAATTCACCCCTCCACTTT.

This chain uses TRBV6-5 with TRBJ1-1; possibly TRBD1 for D (5 bases). There are 16 residues in the CDR3. From germline, CDR1 is MNHEY and CDR2 SVGAGI. Trimming left V 4 bases short and J 3 bases short, with 18 bases between. Written as DNA, the CDR3 is TGTGCCAGCAGTTTCTACGGGCCTCTAGGGGACACTGAAGCTTTCTTT. Its translation is CASSFYGPLGDTEAFF.

The chain is built from TRBV4-1 and TRBJ1-1; a possible D gene is TRBD1 (5 bases). The CDR3 has 16 residues. The germline CDR1 and CDR2 sequences are MGHRA and YSYEKL. Deletions cut 1 base from V and 0 bases from J, with 12 bases between. The CDR3 region has the DNA TGCGCCAGCAGCCAAGGGAGGGGAGAGATGAACACTGAAGCTTTCTTT. Translated: CASSQGRGEMNTEAFF.

This rearrangement joins TRBV30 to TRBJ1-2, with D hard to call. The CDR3 has 14 residues. CDR1 and CDR2 (germline): GTSNPN, SVGIG (reference sequence). V gave up 0 bases and J gave up 7 bases, with 15 bases separating them. The CDR3 sequence: CAWSVVNRRSGYTF. CDR3 DNA: TGTGCCTGGAGTGTGGTCAACAGAAGATCTGGCTACACCTTC. Variable domain in full (rest from reference TRBV30 and TRBJ1-2): SQTIHQWPATLVQPVGSPLSLECTVEGTSNPNLYWYRQAAGRGLQLLFYSVGIGQISSEVPQNLSASRPQDRQFILSSKKLLLSDSGFYLCAWSVVNRRSGYTFGSGTRLTVV.

The chain recombines TRBV23-1 with TRBJ2-1; 11 bases agree with TRBD1. TRBV23-1 is noted as an ORF with a role that remains uncertain. This CDR3 contains 20 residues. After removal of 0 bases from V and 0 bases from J, the junction contained 10 bases not matched to a gene. The CDR3 sequence: CASSQSGDRGFPSSYNEQFF. CDR3 nucleotide sequence: TGCGCCAGCAGTCAATCGGGGGACAGGGGGTTTCCTAGCTCCTACAATGAGCAGTTCTTC.

V and J are TRBV5-4 and TRBJ1-1; the match to TRBD1 covers 7 bases. The germline V gene encodes CDR1 SGHNT and CDR2 YYREEE (reference sequence). J gave up 1 base and V 0 bases, and 6 bases lay outside the gene matches. This CDR3 comprises 16 residues. CDR3 sequence reads: CASSLEVRGTNTEAFF. In nucleotides, the CDR3 is TGTGCCAGCAGCTTGGAGGTCAGGGGGACGAACACTGAAGCTTTCTTT.

CDR3 nucleotides: TGTGCCAGCAGCGCAGGCGACCACCGACTATCCGAGCAGTACTTC. Translation: CASSAGDHRLSEQYF. The rearrangement joins TRBV9 to TRBJ2-7; weak D call: TRBD2 (5 bases). The CDR3 spans 15 residues. The V gene's germline CDR1 is SGDLS and CDR2 YYNGEE. V lost 3 bases, J lost 6 bases, and 19 bases lay in between.

This sequence joins TRBV7-9 and TRBJ2-1, with 7 bases aligning to TRBD1. Unmatched junction bases numbered 8, after V lost 3 bases and J lost 6 bases. The CDR3 sequence is 15 residues long. The germline gives CDR1 SEHNR, CDR2 FQNEAQ (reference sequence). This CDR3 reads CASSFPGGRGNEQFF. CDR3 coding DNA: TGTGCCAGCAGCTTCCCAGGGGGAAGGGGCAATGAGCAGTTCTTC.

J is TRBJ1-1 and V is TRBV5-1; the D gene is possibly TRBD1 (6 bases). CDR3 size: 15 residues. Per the germline V gene, CDR1 is SGHRS and CDR2 is YFSETQ. The ends were cut back, 2 bases at V and 3 bases at J, with 14 bases in the middle. The DNA of the CDR3 is TGCGCCAGCAGCTTTCTTACCCCAGGGGACACTGAAGCTTTCTTT. This sequence encodes CASSFLTPGDTEAFF.

This chain joins TRBV19 and TRBJ2-1; D gene unclear. The CDR3 is 12 amino acids. Germline V gene data show CDR1 as LNHDA and CDR2 as SQIVND (reference sequence). The germline V and J ends were trimmed by 3 bases and 4 bases, with 4 bases remaining between them. In DNA, the CDR3 is TGTGCCAGTAGTATTTTATACAATGAGCAGTTCTTC. It is translated as CASSILYNEQFF. Full variable domain (rest looked up from reference TRBV19 and TRBJ2-1): DGGITQSPKYLFRKEGQNVTLSCEQNLNHDAMYWYRQDPGQGLRLIYYSQIVNDFQKGDIAEGYSVSREKKESFPLTVTSAQKNPTAFYLCASSILYNEQFFGPGTRLTVL.

The chain couples TRBV27 to TRBJ2-7; TRBD2 matches 12 bases. This CDR3 is built from 15 residues. After removal of 5 bases from V and 5 bases from J, the junction contained 7 bases not matched to a gene. Germline V gives CDR1 MNHEY, CDR2 SMNVEV (reference sequence). CDR3 coding DNA: TGTGCCAGCAGTCCACTAGCGGGGGGAAGGCACGAGCAGTACTTC. It translates to CASSPLAGGRHEQYF.

This clone was detected a few times. V is TRBV27 and J is TRBJ2-3, with a weak D call TRBD1 (6 bases). CDR1 is MNHEY, CDR2 SMNVEV, per germline (reference sequence). This CDR3 spans 15 amino acids. Trimming pared 2 bases from V and 4 bases from J, leaving 13 bases between. The CDR3 nucleotides read TGTGCCAGCAGTTTACCAGGGGTCCCCCCAGATACGCAGTATTTT. Protein: CASSLPGVPPDTQYF.

This clone was observed once. The J gene is TRBJ2-1, the V gene TRBV5-1, with 10 bases identical to TRBD2. Germline V gene sequence: CDR1 SGHRS, CDR2 YFSETQ. The V gene end was trimmed by 3 bases and the J gene end by 7 bases; junction bases not matched to a gene: 7. The length of the CDR3 is 15 residues. The CDR3 DNA reads TGCGCCAGCAGCTGGAGCGGGGGGGCATTAAATGAGCAGTTCTTC. Amino acids: CASSWSGGALNEQFF.

The chain combines TRBV3-1 (or the pseudogene TRBV3-2) with TRBJ2-5, with 12 bases matching TRBD2. Germline lookup yields CDR1 LGHDT and CDR2 YNNKEL (reference sequence). CDR3 length equals 15 residues. Unmatched junction bases numbered 5, after V lost 5 bases and J lost 4 bases. The CDR3 loop is CASSSTSGGPETQYF. The CDR3 DNA reads TGTGCCAGCAGCTCGACTAGCGGGGGACCAGAGACCCAGTACTTC.

The gene calls are TRBV30 and TRBJ2-7; perhaps TRBD2 as D (7 bases). The CDR3 has 13 residues. Looked up from germline, CDR1 is GTSNPN and CDR2 is SVGIG (reference sequence). Trimming stripped 8 bases from V and 2 bases from J, with 16 bases between. The CDR3 DNA reads as TGTGCCGGAGGGAGGGGGAAAGCCTACGAGCAGTACTTC. It codes for CAGGRGKAYEQYF.

There are a few counts of this clone. The chain carries TRBV3-1 (or the pseudogene TRBV3-2) and TRBJ2-2; weak D call: TRBD2 (6 bases). The ends were cut back, 5 bases at V and 5 bases at J, with 15 bases in the middle. The CDR3 totals 15 residues. Looked up from germline, CDR1 is LGHDT and CDR2 is YNNKEL (reference sequence). This CDR3 reads CASSYGTPGTGELFF. In DNA form, the CDR3 reads TGTGCCAGCAGCTACGGGACTCCGGGGACCGGGGAGCTGTTTTTT.

This chain joins TRBV7-9 and TRBJ1-1, with D tentatively TRBD1 (6 bases). The CDR3 covers 17 residues. Trimming pared 2 bases from V and 5 bases from J, leaving 21 bases between. Germline CDR1 is SEHNR and CDR2 is FQNEAQ (reference sequence). CDR3 sequence: CASSLPQGSVIRTEAFF. In DNA, the CDR3 is TGTGCCAGCAGCTTACCCCAGGGGAGTGTTATCCGGACTGAAGCTTTCTTT.

The chain employs TRBV6-1 and TRBJ2-7; 7 bases are a match to TRBD2. J was trimmed by 5 bases and V by 3 bases; bases with no gene match: 4. This CDR3 is 13 amino acids long. CDR1 and CDR2 (germline): MNHNS, SASEGT. The CDR3: CASSEVGRDEQYF. The CDR3 nucleotides are TGTGCCAGCAGTGAGGTGGGGAGGGACGAGCAGTACTTC.

The rearrangement links TRBV5-1 to TRBJ2-1; TRBD2 is a possible D gene (6 bases). CDR3 length equals 14 residues. The V gene lost 0 bases and the J gene lost 5 bases, with 9 bases spanning the gap. Germline V gene data show CDR1 as SGHRS and CDR2 as YFSETQ. The CDR3 sequence: CASSLGGVNNEQFF. CDR3 coding DNA: TGCGCCAGCAGCTTGGGCGGGGTGAACAATGAGCAGTTCTTC.

This rearrangement joins TRBV28 to TRBJ2-5; D is ambiguous. Germline values: CDR1 MDHEN, CDR2 SYDVKM. The length of the CDR3 is 12 residues. V lost 4 bases and J lost 9, with 12 bases in between. The CDR3 bases are TGTGCCAGCAGTTCCGTCCTAGTAGCCCAGTACTTC. Translating gives CASSSVLVAQYF. The variable domain in full, with the rest retrieved from reference TRBV28 and TRBJ2-5, is DVKVTQSSRYLVKRTGEKVFLECVQDMDHENMFWYRQDPGLGLRLIYFSYDVKMKEKGDIPEGYSVSREKKERFSLILESASTNQTSMYLCASSSVLVAQYFGPGTRLLVL.

The gene calls are TRBV5-1 and TRBJ2-1, with 11 bases aligning to TRBD2. Germline assignment: CDR1 SGHRS and CDR2 YFSETQ. The CDR3 runs 15 residues. V dropped 4 bases and J dropped 9; count of bases not matched to a gene: 9. The DNA for the CDR3 is TGCGCCAGCAGCGATAGCGGGGGGGCCACCGGTGAGCAGTTCTTC. Translated: CASSDSGGATGEQFF.

This CDR3 is CASSEGQANTGELFF. CDR3 nucleotides: TGTGCCAGCAGCGAAGGACAGGCGAACACCGGGGAGCTGTTTTTT. The genes are TRBV5-4 and TRBJ2-2, with 7 bases that match TRBD1. The CDR3 has 15 residues. The germline V gene encodes CDR1 SGHNT and CDR2 YYREEE (reference sequence). V was clipped by 4 bases and J by 0 bases; unmatched bases: 3. The variable domain in full, completed from reference TRBV5-4 and TRBJ2-2, reads ETGVTQSPTHLIKTRGQQVTLRCSSQSGHNTVSWYQQALGQGPQFIFQYYREEENGRGNFPPRFSGLQFPNYSSELNVNALELDDSALYLCASSEGQANTGELFFGEGSRLTVL.

The V and J genes are TRBV19 and TRBJ1-5; a weak D match, TRBD1 (5 bases). CDR3 size: 13 residues. V was pared by 7 bases and J by 7 bases, with 14 bases between. Germline-derived CDR1 and CDR2 are LNHDA and SQIVND (reference sequence). CDR3 protein: CASTWAGRQPQHF. The CDR3 DNA follows: TGTGCCAGTACGTGGGCAGGGCGACAGCCCCAGCATTTT.

The chain joins TRBV11-2 to TRBJ2-5, with D perhaps matching TRBD2 (6 bases). Germline values: CDR1 SGHAT, CDR2 FQNNGV. Deletions cut 1 base from V and 3 bases from J, with 9 bases between. CDR3 length: 14 amino acids. CDR3 nucleotide sequence: TGTGCCAGCAGCTTAGGGGGGGATAAAGAGACCCAGTACTTC. Protein: CASSLGGDKETQYF.

Note on this clone: This sample also contains other DNA sequences that code for the same CDR3. The rearrangement uses TRBV5-1 and TRBJ2-3; TRBD2 agrees at 13 bases. Germline loops: CDR1 SGHRS, CDR2 YFSETQ. The ends lost 0 bases at V and 3 bases at J; junction bases unmatched: 1. CDR3 length: 16 residues. CDR3 nucleotides: TGCGCCAGCAGCTTGGGACTAGCGGGGGGAACAGATACGCAGTATTTT. Its translation: CASSLGLAGGTDTQYF. Complete variable domain (other parts from reference TRBV5-1 and TRBJ2-3): KAGVTQTPRYLIKTRGQQVTLSCSPISGHRSVSWYQQTPGQGLQFLFEYFSETQRNKGNFPGRFSGRQFSNSRSEMNVSTLELGDSALYLCASSLGLAGGTDTQYFGPGTRLTVL.

The J gene is TRBJ2-1, the V gene TRBV12-3 or TRBV12-4; maybe TRBD2 (6 bases). Trimming removed 6 bases from V and 8 bases from J, with 11 bases in between. The CDR3 is made up of 12 amino acids. CDR3 sequence: CASSRLVDEQFF. CDR3 sequence (DNA): TGTGCCAGCAGCCGACTAGTGGATGAGCAGTTCTTC.

This chain links TRBV5-1 with TRBJ2-1; TRBD2 aligns across 11 bases. Germline trimming cut 4 bases from V and 4 bases from J; bases unmatched to any gene: 4. CDR3 length: 15 residues. Germline V gene data show CDR1 as SGHRS and CDR2 as YFSETQ. The CDR3 DNA reads TGCGCCAGCAGCGGGGGACTAGCGGATTACAATGAGCAGTTCTTC. This sequence encodes CASSGGLADYNEQFF.

The J gene is TRBJ2-2, the V gene TRBV5-6; 7 nucleotides agree with TRBD1. V gave up 3 bases and J gave up 0 bases; unmatched junction bases: 5. Per the germline V gene, CDR1 is SGHDT and CDR2 is YYEEEE. There are 16 residues in the CDR3. CDR3 sequence reads: CASSSGQYANTGELFF. CDR3 nucleotides: TGTGCCAGCAGCTCGGGACAGTACGCGAACACCGGGGAGCTGTTTTTT.